This T cell receptor beta chain was captured in a study of T cells after yellow fever vaccination. Overall study results and limits: Researchers noted that a small share of clonotypes showed up in both CD4 and CD8 compartments. Reappearing after the booster were most of the clones from primary vaccination (about 95% CD4, about 87% CD8).

The CDR3 spans 14 residues. The sample holds many counts of this clonotype. The antigen remains unidentified. MiXCR, applied by TCRdb to the 5' RACE reads, yields one record per CDR3 protein. The data show about 340,000 distinct CDR3 sequences, 9.5% to 15% seen once. Sequenced here: CD4+ T cells sorted from PBMCs, sampled 15 days after the yellow fever booster vaccination. The receptor's source is a man aged 18-30 years who received the YFV17D yellow fever vaccine. V gene TRBV21-1 combines with J gene TRBJ2-7; the listed D gene, TRBD1, was not tested against the DNA. TRBV21-1 is a recognized pseudogene. In DNA, the CDR3 is TGTGCCAGCAGCGAGGGACAGGAGGGCTCCGAGCAGTACTTC. It yields the protein CASSEGQEGSEQYF.